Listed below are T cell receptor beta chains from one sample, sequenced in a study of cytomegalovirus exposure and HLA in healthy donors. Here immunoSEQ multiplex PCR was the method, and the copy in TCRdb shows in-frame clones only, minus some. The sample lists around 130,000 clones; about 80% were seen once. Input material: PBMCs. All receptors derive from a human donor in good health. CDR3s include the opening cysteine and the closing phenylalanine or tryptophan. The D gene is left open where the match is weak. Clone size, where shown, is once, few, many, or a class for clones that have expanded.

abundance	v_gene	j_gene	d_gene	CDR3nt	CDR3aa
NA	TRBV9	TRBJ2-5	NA	TGTGCCAGCAGCGTAGTTGGGGACACGCAAGAGACCCAGTACTTC	CASSVVGDTQETQYF
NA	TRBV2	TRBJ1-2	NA	TGTGCCAGCAGTGCAGGGGACGGCTACACCTTC	CASSAGDGYTF
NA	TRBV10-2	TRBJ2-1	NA	TGCGCCACCGACTCAACGGGGGGCGCTAACAATGAGCAGTTCTTC	CATDSTGGANNEQFF
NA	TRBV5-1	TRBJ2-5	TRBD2	TGCGCCAGCAGCTCCCTCCGGACTAGCGGCCAAGAGACCCAGTACTTC	CASSSLRTSGQETQYF
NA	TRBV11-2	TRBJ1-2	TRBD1	TGTGCCAGCAGCTTCGGACAGGGCTATGGCTACACCTTC	CASSFGQGYGYTF
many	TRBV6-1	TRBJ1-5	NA	TGTGCCAGCAGCCCCTCTTCCAATCAGCCCCAGCATTTT	CASSPSSNQPQHF
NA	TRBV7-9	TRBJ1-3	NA	TGTGCCAGCAGCCCCGACAGGACTGGAAACACCATATATTTT	CASSPDRTGNTIYF
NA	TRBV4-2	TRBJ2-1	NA	TGTGCCAGCAGCCTCGGGGTAAACTCCTACAATGAGCAGTTCTTC	CASSLGVNSYNEQFF
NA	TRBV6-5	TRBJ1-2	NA	TGTGCCAGCACCCAGGGATCGGCGACTAACTATGGCTACACCTTC	CASTQGSATNYGYTF
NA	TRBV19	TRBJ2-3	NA	TGTGCCAGTAGTTCATCTGGACAGTCCACAGATACGCAGTATTTT	CASSSSGQSTDTQYF
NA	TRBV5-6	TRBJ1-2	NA	TGTGCCAGCAGCCGACCCAGGGGCGCTAACTATGGCTACACCTTC	CASSRPRGANYGYTF
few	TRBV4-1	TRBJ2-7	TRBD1	TGCGCCAGCAGCCCGGCGATCGGACAGGGGAGCCCCGAGCAGTACTTC	CASSPAIGQGSPEQYF
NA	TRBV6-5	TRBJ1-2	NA	TGTGCCAGCAGAACTACTGCCTATGGCTACACCTTC	CASRTTAYGYTF
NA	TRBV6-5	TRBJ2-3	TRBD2	TGTGCCAGCAGTTACTTTAGCGGGGGTCCGGGAGATACGCAGTATTTT	CASSYFSGGPGDTQYF
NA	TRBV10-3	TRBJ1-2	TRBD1	TGTGCCATCAGAAAAACCGGGACAGACAACTATGGCTACACCTTC	CAIRKTGTDNYGYTF
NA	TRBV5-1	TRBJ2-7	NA	TGTGCCAGCAGCTTTAAGGGGACCTACGAGCAGTACTTC	CASSFKGTYEQYF
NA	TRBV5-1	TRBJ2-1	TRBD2	TGCGCCAGCAGCTTTAGCGGGGGGCAGTCGAATGAGCAGTTCTTC	CASSFSGGQSNEQFF
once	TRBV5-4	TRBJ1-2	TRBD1	TGTGCCAGCAGCTTGGACAGGGGTAGGGGCTACACCTTC	CASSLDRGRGYTF
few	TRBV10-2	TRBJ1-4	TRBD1	TGCGCCAGCAGTTCCGGGACAGGGGATACTAATGAAAAACTGTTTTTT	CASSSGTGDTNEKLFF
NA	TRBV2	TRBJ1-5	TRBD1	TGTGCCAGGACAGGGGGGAGAAAGGGCAATCAGCCCCAGCATTTT	CARTGGRKGNQPQHF
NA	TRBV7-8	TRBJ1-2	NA	TGTGCCAGCAGCCCAGGGGCTTTGGACTATGGCTACACCTTC	CASSPGALDYGYTF
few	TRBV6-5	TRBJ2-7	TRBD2	TGTGCCAGCAACCGGGGGGGTGGGTACGAGCAGTACTTC	CASNRGGGYEQYF
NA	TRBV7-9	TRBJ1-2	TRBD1	TGTGCCAGCAGCTTCCAAAATTTCGGCCAGGGGGTGGAGGGCTACACCTTC	CASSFQNFGQGVEGYTF
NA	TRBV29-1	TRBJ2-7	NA	TGCAGCGTTGAAGACGTGGCGGGGGCTGACTACGAGCAGTACTTC	CSVEDVAGADYEQYF
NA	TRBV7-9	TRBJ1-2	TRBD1	TGTGCCAGCAGCCCCCTGGTCGGACAGGGGTTCCACACCTTC	CASSPLVGQGFHTF
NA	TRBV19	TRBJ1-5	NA	TGTGCCAGTAGTGGGGGCGTTTTCCAGCATTTT	CASSGGVFQHF
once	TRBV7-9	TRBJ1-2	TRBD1	TGTTCCAGCAGCTTCGACAGGGTTGGCTACACCTTC	CSSSFDRVGYTF
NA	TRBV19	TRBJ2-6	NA	TGTGCCAGTAGTATTGGGGCAGAGGGGGTGATTGGGGCCAACGTCCTGACTTTC	CASSIGAEGVIGANVLTF
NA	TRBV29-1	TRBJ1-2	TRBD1	TGCAGCGGCGGAGGGGGACAGGGATATGGCTACACCTTC	CSGGGGQGYGYTF
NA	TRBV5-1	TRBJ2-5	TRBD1	TGCGCCAGCAGCCCTGAAGGACAGGGTCCCCCAGAGACCCAGTACTTC	CASSPEGQGPPETQYF
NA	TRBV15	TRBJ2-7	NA	TGTGCCACCGGGACAACCTACGAGCAGTACTTC	CATGTTYEQYF
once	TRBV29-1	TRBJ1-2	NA	TGCAGCGTTGAAGATCTTGCGAGAAACTATGGCTACACCTTC	CSVEDLARNYGYTF